This T cell receptor beta chain was captured in a study of Graves' ophthalmopathy and Graves' hyperthyroidism. Amplifying from RNA transcripts, the study obtained TCR beta CDR3 regions. Amplification began with first-round RT-PCR using HTBI primers, then second-round multiplex PCR was performed. In TCRdb, the multiplex PCR reads were re-called with MiXCR into one record per CDR3 protein. The sample has around 520,000 distinct CDR3 sequences, about 35% seen once. Comment on this clonotype: Its antigen is unknown.

Points from the study as a whole: A classifier, a 13-signature model, separated ophthalmopathy from stable hyperthyroidism with approximately 88% sensitivity and roughly 80% specificity. Predictions made by the model for ophthalmopathy progression reached 70.59% sensitivity and around 72% specificity.

Germline V gene sequence: CDR1 MNHNS, CDR2 SASEGT. After removal of 1 base from V and 2 bases from J, the junction contained 5 bases not matched to a gene. CDR3 length: 15 amino acids. Enrolled hyperthyroidism patients had a new diagnosis, a duration under 2 months, and an age of 18 to 65. Diagnostic conclusions were grounded in clinical symptoms, serum thyroxine, TRAb, thyroid ultrasound and orbital computed tomography. This receptor was taken from an adult man with Graves' hyperthyroidism. The chain is built from TRBV6-1 and TRBJ2-7, with 7 bases that match TRBD2. Sequences were obtained from peripheral blood or thyroid tissue (not recorded which). CDR3 in amino acids: CASSEGYGGAYEQYF. CDR3 in DNA: TGTGCCAGCAGTGAAGGGTATGGGGGGGCCTACGAGCAGTACTTC.